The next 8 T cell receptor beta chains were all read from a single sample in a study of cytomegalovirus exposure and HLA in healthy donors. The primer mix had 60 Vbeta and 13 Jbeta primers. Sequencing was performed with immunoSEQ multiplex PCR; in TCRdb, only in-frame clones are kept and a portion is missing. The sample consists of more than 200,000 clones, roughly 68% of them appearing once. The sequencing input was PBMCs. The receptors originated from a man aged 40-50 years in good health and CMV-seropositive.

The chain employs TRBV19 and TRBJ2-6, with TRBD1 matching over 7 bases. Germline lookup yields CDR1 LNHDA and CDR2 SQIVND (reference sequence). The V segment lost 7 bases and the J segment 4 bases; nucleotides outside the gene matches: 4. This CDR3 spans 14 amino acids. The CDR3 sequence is CASTRGTGANVLTF. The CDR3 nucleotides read TGTGCCAGTACCAGGGGGACCGGGGCCAACGTCCTGACTTTC.

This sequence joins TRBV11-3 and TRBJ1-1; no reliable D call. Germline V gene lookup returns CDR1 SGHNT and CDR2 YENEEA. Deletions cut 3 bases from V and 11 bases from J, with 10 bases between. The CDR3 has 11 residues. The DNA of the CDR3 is TGTGCCAGCAGCTTTCGGGGAAGGGCTTTCTTT. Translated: CASSFRGRAFF.

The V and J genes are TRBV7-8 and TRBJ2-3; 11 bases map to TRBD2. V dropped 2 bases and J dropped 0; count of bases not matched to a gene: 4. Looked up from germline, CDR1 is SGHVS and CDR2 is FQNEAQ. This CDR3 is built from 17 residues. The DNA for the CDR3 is TGTGCCAGCAGCTTATTAGCGGGGGGGCCCAGCACAGATACGCAGTATTTT. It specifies CASSLLAGGPSTDTQYF.

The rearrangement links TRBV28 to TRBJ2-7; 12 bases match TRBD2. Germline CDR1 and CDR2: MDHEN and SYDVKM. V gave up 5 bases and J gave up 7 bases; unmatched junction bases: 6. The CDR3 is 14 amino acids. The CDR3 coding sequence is TGTGCCAGCAGTCCGACTAGCGGGGGCGTGGAGCAGTACTTC. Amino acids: CASSPTSGGVEQYF.

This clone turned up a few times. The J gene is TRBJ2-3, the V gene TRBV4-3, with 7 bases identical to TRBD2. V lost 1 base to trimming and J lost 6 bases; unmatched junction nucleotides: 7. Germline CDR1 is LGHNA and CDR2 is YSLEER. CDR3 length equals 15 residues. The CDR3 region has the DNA TGCGCCAGCAGCCAAGGCGGGTTGGGGGGGGATACGCAGTATTTT. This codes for CASSQGGLGGDTQYF.

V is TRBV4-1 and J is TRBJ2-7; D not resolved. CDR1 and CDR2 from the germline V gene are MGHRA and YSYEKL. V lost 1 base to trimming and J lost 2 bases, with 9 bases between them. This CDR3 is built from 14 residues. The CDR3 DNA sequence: TGCGCCAGCAGCCAAGTGGCGGCGGCCTACGAGCAGTACTTC. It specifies CASSQVAAAYEQYF.

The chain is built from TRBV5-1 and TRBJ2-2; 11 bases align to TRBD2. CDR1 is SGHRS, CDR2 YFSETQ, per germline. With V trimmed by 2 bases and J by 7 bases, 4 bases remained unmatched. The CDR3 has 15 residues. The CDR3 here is CASSFTSGGIGELFF. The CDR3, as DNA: TGCGCCAGCAGCTTTACTAGCGGGGGAATCGGGGAGCTGTTTTTT.

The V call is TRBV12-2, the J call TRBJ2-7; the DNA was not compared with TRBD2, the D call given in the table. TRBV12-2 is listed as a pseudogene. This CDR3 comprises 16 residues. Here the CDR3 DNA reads TGTGCAAGGCGAGGTTCGGGGGGGGCCCACTCCTACGAGCAGTACTTC. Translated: CARRGSGGAHSYEQYF.